Listed below are T cell receptor beta chains from one sample, sequenced in a study of CD8 T cells in ankylosing spondylitis. A single record per CDR3 protein comes from TCRdb applying MiXCR to the 5' RACE reads. Altogether hundreds of thousands of distinct CDR3 sequences are present, 8% to 11% being singletons, with the ten largest covering approximately 20%. Sequencing was done on a sample of blood, either unsorted or a sorted T cell fraction (not recorded which). The receptor set was obtained from a male donor with ankylosing spondylitis or in good health (not recorded which). The CDR3 runs from the conserved cysteine through the conserved F or W. D genes are given only for firm matches. Clone size is shown for a subset of rows, as once, few, many or a class of expanded clone.

j_gene	abundance	d_gene	v_gene	CDR3aa	CDR3nt
TRBJ2-3	many	TRBD1	TRBV20-1	CSVSGAGQGIRDTQYF	TGCAGTGTCAGTGGGGCCGGACAGGGGATTAGAGATACGCAGTATTTT
TRBJ1-1	many	NA	TRBV10-3	CAISESFMNTEAFF	TGTGCCATCAGTGAGTCGTTCATGAACACTGAAGCTTTCTTT
TRBJ1-1	many	TRBD1	TRBV7-9	CASSMKKDRGTEAFF	TGTGCCAGCAGCATGAAAAAGGACAGGGGGACTGAAGCTTTCTTT
TRBJ1-1	many	TRBD1	TRBV5-5	CASSGQGAARLGEAFF	TGTGCCAGCAGCGGACAGGGGGCAGCAAGATTGGGTGAAGCTTTCTTT
TRBJ1-4	many	NA	TRBV12-3/TRBV12-4	CASSQWGGEKLFF	TGTGCCAGCAGTCAGTGGGGGGGTGAAAAACTGTTTTTT
TRBJ2-1	many	TRBD2	TRBV7-3	CASSLRSGGARNEQFF	TGTGCCAGCAGCCTCAGGAGCGGGGGGGCGCGTAATGAGCAGTTCTTC
TRBJ1-1	many	NA	TRBV20-1	CSAPYYLNTEAFF	TGCAGTGCTCCTTATTACCTGAACACTGAAGCTTTCTTT
TRBJ2-7	many	NA	TRBV20-1	CSARQGYEQYF	TGCAGTGCTAGACAGGGATACGAGCAGTACTTC
TRBJ2-7	NA	NA	TRBV5-1	CASSWTSAGGNEQYF	TGCGCCAGCAGCTGGACCTCGGCAGGGGGGAACGAGCAGTACTTC
TRBJ2-1	NA	NA	TRBV14	CASSQDTLALYNEQFF	TGTGCCAGCAGCCAAGATACCCTAGCGCTCTACAATGAGCAGTTCTTC
TRBJ2-3	NA	NA	TRBV20-1	CSARLLASTDTQYF	TGCAGTGCTAGATTACTTGCTAGCACAGATACGCAGTATTTT
TRBJ2-7	many	NA	TRBV7-9	CASSLGVYEQYF	TGTGCCAGCAGCTTAGGGGTCTACGAGCAGTACTTC
TRBJ2-7	NA	NA	TRBV29-1	CSVVRPSYEQYF	TGCAGCGTTGTAAGGCCGTCCTACGAGCAGTACTTC
TRBJ2-3	many	NA	TRBV12-3/TRBV12-4	CASKMRERGTDTQYF	TGTGCCAGCAAAATGAGGGAGAGGGGCACAGATACGCAGTATTTT
TRBJ2-5	many	NA	TRBV12-3/TRBV12-4	CASSLPGEKTQYF	TGTGCCAGCAGTTTACCGGGGGAAAAGACCCAGTACTTC
TRBJ2-2	NA	NA	TRBV3-1	CASSQLDRYTGELFF	TGTGCCAGCAGCCAACTGGACCGATACACCGGGGAGCTGTTTTTT
TRBJ2-2	many	TRBD2	TRBV7-2	CASSLSRRGGAGELFF	TGTGCCAGCAGCCTGAGCCGGCGGGGGGGTGCCGGGGAGCTGTTTTTT
TRBJ2-7	many	TRBD2	TRBV7-2	CASSLEASGGRNEQYF	TGTGCCAGCAGCTTAGAAGCTAGCGGGGGGAGGAACGAGCAGTACTTC
TRBJ2-3	many	NA	TRBV12-3/TRBV12-4	CASSLTGTDTQYF	TGTGCCAGCAGCCTTACAGGCACAGATACGCAGTATTTT
TRBJ2-7	few	TRBD1	TRBV5-1	CASSLAGGYTGEQYF	TGCGCCAGCAGCTTGGCAGGGGGATATACGGGCGAGCAGTACTTC